Detailed here is one T cell receptor beta chain. V lost 3 bases to trimming and J lost 0 bases, with 14 bases between them. This CDR3 has 16 amino acids. Germline values: CDR1 PRHDT, CDR2 FYEKMQ (reference sequence). Authors' processing steps: Researchers report that nucleated cell counts were estimated from reference gene primer amplification. The data were produced by immunoSEQ multiplex PCR, yet TCRdb's version contains in-frame clones alone and is incomplete. Clone size and V and J calls were adopted from that table, with D and trimming inferred from the DNA. Of approximately 97,000 clones in the sample, approximately 89% were seen once. The record originates from a study of blood T cell repertoires in COVID-19. Whole-study context: COVID-19 samples from acute and convalescent phases originated in the United States, Italy and Spain.

This chain links TRBV13 with TRBJ2-5; D call uncertain. The sequencing sample was made of peripheral blood. The sequence was collected from a human donor in a cohort sampled during active COVID-19. This chain's CDR3 is CASSLRFRGNQETQYF. CDR3 in DNA: TGTGCCAGCAGCTTGAGGTTCCGAGGTAACCAAGAGACCCAGTACTTC.